This T cell receptor (beta chain) derives from a study of CD4 T cells in relation to SARS-CoV-2 and coronaviruses. General study findings and limits: Crossreactivity was assessed only for spike protein, not other viral proteins.

Uncultured naive and memory CD4+ T cells supplied DNA for deep TCR-beta sequencing. Sequenced by immunoSEQ multiplex PCR; TCRdb stores in-frame clones only, minus some. This table holds 37,000 or so clones, 70% to 90% found once. Trimming stripped 11 bases from V and 7 bases from J, with 20 bases between. The CDR3 length is 13 residues. The germline CDR1 and CDR2 sequences are MDHEN and SYDVKM. With regard to this clone: Its antigen is still unknown.

The rearrangement links TRBV28 to TRBJ1-2; weak D call: TRBD1 (6 bases). The sequenced sample consisted of memory CD4+ T cells from PBMCs. This TCR derives from an adult with COVID-19. The chain's CDR3 is CASRPAGEGGYTF. Here the CDR3 DNA reads TGTGCCTCTCGACCCGCAGGGGAAGGTGGCTACACCTTC.